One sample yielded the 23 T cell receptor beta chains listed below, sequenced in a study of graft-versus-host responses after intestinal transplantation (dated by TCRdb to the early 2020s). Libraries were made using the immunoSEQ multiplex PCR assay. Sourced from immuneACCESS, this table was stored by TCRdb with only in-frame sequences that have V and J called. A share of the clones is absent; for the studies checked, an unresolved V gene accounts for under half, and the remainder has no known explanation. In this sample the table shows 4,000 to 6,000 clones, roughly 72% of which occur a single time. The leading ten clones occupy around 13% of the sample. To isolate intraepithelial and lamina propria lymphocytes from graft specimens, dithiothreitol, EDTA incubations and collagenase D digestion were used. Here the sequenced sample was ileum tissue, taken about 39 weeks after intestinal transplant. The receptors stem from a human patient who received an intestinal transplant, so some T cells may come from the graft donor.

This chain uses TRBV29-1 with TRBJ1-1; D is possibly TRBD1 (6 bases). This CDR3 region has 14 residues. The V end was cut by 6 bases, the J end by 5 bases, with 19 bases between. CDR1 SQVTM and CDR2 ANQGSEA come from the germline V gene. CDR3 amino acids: CSVREDGTTTEAFF. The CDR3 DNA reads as TGCAGCGTACGAGAAGACGGGACAACAACTGAAGCTTTCTTT. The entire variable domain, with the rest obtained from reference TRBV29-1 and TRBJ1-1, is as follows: SAVISQKPSRDICQRGTSLTIQCQVDSQVTMMFWYRQQPGQSLTLIATANQGSEATYESGFVIDKFPISRPNLTFSTLTVSNMSPEDSSIYLCSVREDGTTTEAFFGQGTRLTVV.

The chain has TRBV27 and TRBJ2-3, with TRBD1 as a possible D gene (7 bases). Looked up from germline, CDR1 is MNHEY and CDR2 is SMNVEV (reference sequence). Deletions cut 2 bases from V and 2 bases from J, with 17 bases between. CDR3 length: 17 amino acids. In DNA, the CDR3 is TGTGCCAGCAGTTTAGGGGTTGACAGGGACTTCACAGATACGCAGTATTTT. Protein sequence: CASSLGVDRDFTDTQYF.

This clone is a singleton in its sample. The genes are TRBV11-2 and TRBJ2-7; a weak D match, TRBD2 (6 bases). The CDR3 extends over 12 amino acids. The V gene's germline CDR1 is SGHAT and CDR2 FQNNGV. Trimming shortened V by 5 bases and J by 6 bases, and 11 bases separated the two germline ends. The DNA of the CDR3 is TGTGCCAGCAGCCCGGGACTTGTCGAGCAGTACTTC. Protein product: CASSPGLVEQYF.

CDR3 loop: CASSLFPEYEQYF. The DNA of the CDR3 is TGTGCCAGCAGCTTATTCCCCGAGTACGAGCAGTACTTC. V gene TRBV7-3 combines with J gene TRBJ2-7; no firm D call. The CDR3 covers 13 residues. The germline gives CDR1 SGHTA, CDR2 FQGTGA. The V end was cut by 2 bases, the J end by 4 bases, with 9 bases between.

The CDR3 DNA follows: TGCAGCGTTGTGCGGGGCGGTGGGGAGCTGTTTTTT. It is translated as CSVVRGGGELFF. V usage is TRBV29-1 and J usage is TRBJ2-2; D might be TRBD2 (6 bases). Germline V gene data show CDR1 as SQVTM and CDR2 as ANQGSEA. Between the trimmed V and J ends, which lost 4 bases and 8 bases, there was a span of 11 bases. This CDR3 is 12 amino acids long.

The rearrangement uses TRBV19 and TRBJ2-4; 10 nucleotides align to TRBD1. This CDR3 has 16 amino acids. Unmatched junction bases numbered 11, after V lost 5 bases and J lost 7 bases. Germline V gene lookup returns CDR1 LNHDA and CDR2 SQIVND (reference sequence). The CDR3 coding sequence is TGTGCCAGTAGTCCTTGGACAGGGGGGATGGAGAACATTCAGTACTTC. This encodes CASSPWTGGMENIQYF.

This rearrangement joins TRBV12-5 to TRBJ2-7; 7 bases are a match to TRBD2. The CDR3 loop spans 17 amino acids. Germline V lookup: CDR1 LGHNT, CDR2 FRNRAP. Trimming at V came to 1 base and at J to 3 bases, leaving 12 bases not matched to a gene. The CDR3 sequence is CASGLAVWWGGNYEQYF. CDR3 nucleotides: TGTGCTAGTGGTTTGGCCGTGTGGTGGGGGGGAAACTACGAGCAGTACTTC. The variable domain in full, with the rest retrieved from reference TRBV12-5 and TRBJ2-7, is DARVTQTPRHKVTEMGQEVTMRCQPILGHNTVFWYRQTMMQGLELLAYFRNRAPLDDSGMPKDRFSAEMPDATLATLKIQPSEPRDSAVYFCASGLAVWWGGNYEQYFGPGTRLTVT.

The CDR3 here is CASKGTEVTGELFF. In DNA form, the CDR3 reads TGCGCCAGCAAAGGGACAGAGGTGACCGGGGAGCTGTTTTTT. The chain has TRBV4-1 and TRBJ2-2, with 7 bases aligning to TRBD1. This CDR3 has 14 residues. The ends lost 7 bases at V and 5 bases at J; junction bases unmatched: 7. The germline CDR1 and CDR2 sequences are MGHRA and YSYEKL.

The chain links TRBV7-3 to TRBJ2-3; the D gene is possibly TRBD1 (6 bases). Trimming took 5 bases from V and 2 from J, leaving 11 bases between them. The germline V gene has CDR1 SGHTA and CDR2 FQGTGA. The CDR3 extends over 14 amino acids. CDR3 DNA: TGTGCCAGCAGCCCCGGGACATACACAGATACGCAGTATTTT. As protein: CASSPGTYTDTQYF.

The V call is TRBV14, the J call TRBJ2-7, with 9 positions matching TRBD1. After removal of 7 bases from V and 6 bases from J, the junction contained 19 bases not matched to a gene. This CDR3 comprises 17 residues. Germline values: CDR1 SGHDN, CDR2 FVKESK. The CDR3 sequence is CASTPDSGWTGVGEQYF. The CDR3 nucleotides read TGTGCCAGCACGCCGGATTCTGGTTGGACAGGGGTGGGCGAGCAGTACTTC.

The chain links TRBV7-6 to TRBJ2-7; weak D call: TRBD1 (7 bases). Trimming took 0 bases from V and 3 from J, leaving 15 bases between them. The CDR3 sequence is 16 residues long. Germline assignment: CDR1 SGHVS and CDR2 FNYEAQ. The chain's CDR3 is CASSLAPWRGHYEQYF. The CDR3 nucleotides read TGTGCCAGCAGCTTAGCCCCGTGGAGGGGGCACTACGAGCAGTACTTC.

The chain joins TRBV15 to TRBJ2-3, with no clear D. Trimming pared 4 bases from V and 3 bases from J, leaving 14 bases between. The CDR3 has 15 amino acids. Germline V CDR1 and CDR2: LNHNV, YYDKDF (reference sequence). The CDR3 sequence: CATSNSCYLTDTQYF. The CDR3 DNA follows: TGTGCCACCAGCAACAGCTGCTACCTAACAGATACGCAGTATTTT.

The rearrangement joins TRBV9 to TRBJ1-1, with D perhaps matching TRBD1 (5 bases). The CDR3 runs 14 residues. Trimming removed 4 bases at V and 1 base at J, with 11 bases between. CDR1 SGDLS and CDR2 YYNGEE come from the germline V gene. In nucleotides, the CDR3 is TGTGCCAGCAGCCGCGACAGATCGAACACTGAAGCTTTCTTT. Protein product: CASSRDRSNTEAFF.

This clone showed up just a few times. The CDR3 DNA reads TGTGCCAGCAGCTTCGGGGGAGCTAACACCGGGGAGCTGTTTTTT. Its translation is CASSFGGANTGELFF. This sequence joins TRBV7-9 and TRBJ2-2; maybe TRBD2 (6 bases). Germline values: CDR1 SEHNR, CDR2 FQNEAQ (reference sequence). This CDR3 region has 15 residues. The V end lost 3 bases, the J end lost 2 bases, and 10 bases lay between the germline ends.

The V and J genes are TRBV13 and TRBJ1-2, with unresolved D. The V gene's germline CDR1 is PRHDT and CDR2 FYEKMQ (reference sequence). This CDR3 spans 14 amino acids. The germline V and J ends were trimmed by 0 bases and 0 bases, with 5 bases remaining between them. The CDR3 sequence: CASSLGQANYGYTF. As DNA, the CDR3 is TGTGCCAGCAGCTTAGGTCAGGCTAACTATGGCTACACCTTC. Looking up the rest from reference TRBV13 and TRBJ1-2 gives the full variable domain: AAGVIQSPRHLIKEKRETATLKCYPIPRHDTVYWYQQGPGQDPQFLISFYEKMQSDKGSIPDRFSAQQFSDYHSELNMSSLELGDSALYFCASSLGQANYGYTFGSGTRLTVV.

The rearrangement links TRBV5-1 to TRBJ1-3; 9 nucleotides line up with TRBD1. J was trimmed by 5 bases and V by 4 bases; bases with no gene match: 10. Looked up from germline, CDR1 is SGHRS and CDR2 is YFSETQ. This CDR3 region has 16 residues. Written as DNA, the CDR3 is TGCGCCAGCAGCCCGGAGGGACAGGGTAGGAGAAACACCATATATTTT. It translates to CASSPEGQGRRNTIYF. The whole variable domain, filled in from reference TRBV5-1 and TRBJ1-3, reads KAGVTQTPRYLIKTRGQQVTLSCSPISGHRSVSWYQQTPGQGLQFLFEYFSETQRNKGNFPGRFSGRQFSNSRSEMNVSTLELGDSALYLCASSPEGQGRRNTIYFGEGSWLTVV.

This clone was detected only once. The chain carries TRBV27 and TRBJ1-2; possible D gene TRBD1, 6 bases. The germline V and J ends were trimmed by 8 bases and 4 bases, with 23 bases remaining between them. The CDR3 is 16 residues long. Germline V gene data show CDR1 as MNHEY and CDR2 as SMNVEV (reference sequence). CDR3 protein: CASQSHSAGTLYGYTF. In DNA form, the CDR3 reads TGTGCCAGCCAATCCCATTCCGCCGGGACACTCTATGGCTACACCTTC.

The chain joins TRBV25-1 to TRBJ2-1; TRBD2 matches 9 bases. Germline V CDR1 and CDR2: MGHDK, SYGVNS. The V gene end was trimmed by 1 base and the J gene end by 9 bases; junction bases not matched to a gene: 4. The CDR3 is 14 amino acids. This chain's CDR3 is CASSEWGLAVEQFF. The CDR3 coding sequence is TGTGCCAGCAGTGAATGGGGACTAGCTGTTGAGCAGTTCTTC.

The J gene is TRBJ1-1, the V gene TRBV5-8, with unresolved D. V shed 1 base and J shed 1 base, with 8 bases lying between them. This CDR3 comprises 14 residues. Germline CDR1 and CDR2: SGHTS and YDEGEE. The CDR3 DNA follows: TGTGCCAGCAGCTTGCGGGTACCGAACACTGAAGCTTTCTTT. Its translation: CASSLRVPNTEAFF.

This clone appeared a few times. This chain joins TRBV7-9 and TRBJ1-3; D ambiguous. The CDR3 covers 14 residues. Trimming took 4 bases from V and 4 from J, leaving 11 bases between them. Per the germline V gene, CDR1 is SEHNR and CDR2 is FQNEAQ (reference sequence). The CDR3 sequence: CASSWAGAGNTIYF. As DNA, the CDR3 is TGTGCCAGCAGCTGGGCGGGAGCCGGAAACACCATATATTTT.

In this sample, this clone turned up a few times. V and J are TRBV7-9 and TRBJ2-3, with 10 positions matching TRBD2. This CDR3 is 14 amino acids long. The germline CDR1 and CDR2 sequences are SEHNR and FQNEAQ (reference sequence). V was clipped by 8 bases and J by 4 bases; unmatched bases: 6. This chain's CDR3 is CASSLAGASDTQYF. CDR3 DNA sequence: TGTGCCAGCTCCCTAGCGGGAGCATCAGATACGCAGTATTTT. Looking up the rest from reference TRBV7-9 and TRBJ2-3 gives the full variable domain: DTGVSQNPRHKITKRGQNVTFRCDPISEHNRLYWYRQTLGQGPEFLTYFQNEAQLEKSRLLSDRFSAERPKGSFSTLEIQRTEQGDSAMYLCASSLAGASDTQYFGPGTRLTVL.

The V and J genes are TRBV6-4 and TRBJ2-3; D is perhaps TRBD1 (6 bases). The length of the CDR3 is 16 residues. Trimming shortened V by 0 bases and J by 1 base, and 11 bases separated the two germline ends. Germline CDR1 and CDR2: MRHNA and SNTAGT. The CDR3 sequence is CASSDSGGSGTDTQYF. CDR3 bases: TGTGCCAGCAGTGACTCAGGGGGATCGGGCACAGATACGCAGTATTTT.

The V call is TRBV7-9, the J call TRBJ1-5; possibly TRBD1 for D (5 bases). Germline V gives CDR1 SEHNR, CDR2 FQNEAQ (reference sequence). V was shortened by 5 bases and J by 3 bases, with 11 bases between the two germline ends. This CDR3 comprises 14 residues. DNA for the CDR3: TGTGCCAGCAGCGCCCCAGGGTACAATCAGCCCCAGCATTTT. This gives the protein CASSAPGYNQPQHF. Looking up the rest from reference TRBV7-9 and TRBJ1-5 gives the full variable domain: DTGVSQNPRHKITKRGQNVTFRCDPISEHNRLYWYRQTLGQGPEFLTYFQNEAQLEKSRLLSDRFSAERPKGSFSTLEIQRTEQGDSAMYLCASSAPGYNQPQHFGDGTRLSIL.